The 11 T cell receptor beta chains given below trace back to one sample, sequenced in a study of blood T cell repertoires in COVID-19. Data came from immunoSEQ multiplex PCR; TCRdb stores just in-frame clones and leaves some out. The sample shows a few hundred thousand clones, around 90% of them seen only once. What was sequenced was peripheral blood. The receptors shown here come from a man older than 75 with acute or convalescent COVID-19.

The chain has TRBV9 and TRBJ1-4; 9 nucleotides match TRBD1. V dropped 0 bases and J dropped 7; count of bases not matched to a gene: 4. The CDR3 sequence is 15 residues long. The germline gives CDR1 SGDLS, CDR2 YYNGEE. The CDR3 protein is CASSVDGTGFEKLFF. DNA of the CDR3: TGTGCCAGCAGCGTAGATGGGACAGGGTTTGAAAAACTGTTTTTT. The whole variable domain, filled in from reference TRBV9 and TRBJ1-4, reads DSGVTQTPKHLITATGQRVTLRCSPRSGDLSVYWYQQSLDQGLQFLIQYYNGEERAKGNILERFSAQQFPDLHSELNLSSLELGDSALYFCASSVDGTGFEKLFFGSGTQLSVL.

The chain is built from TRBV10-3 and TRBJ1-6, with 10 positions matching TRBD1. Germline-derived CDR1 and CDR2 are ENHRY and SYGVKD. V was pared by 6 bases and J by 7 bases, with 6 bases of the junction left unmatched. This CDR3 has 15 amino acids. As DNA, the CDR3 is TGTGCCATCAGACCGGGACAGGGGATAAATTCACCCCTCCACTTT. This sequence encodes CAIRPGQGINSPLHF.

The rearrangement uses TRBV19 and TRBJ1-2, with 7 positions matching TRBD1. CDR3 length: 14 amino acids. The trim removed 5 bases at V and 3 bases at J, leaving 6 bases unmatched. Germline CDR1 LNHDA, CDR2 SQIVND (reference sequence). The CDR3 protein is CASSPRQGYYGYTF. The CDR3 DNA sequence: TGTGCCAGTAGTCCCCGACAGGGCTACTATGGCTACACCTTC.

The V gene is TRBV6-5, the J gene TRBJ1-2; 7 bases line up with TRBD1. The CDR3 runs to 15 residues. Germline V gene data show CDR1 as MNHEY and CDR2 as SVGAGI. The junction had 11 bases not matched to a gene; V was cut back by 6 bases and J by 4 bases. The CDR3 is CASSDGQARGYGYTF. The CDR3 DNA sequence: TGTGCCAGCAGCGACGGACAGGCTAGAGGCTATGGCTACACCTTC.

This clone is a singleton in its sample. The CDR3 DNA is TGTGCCAGCAGCTTAGAGTCGACAGGGAGGAGCACTGAAGCTTTCTTT. It specifies CASSLESTGRSTEAFF. The chain employs TRBV7-9 and TRBJ1-1, with TRBD1 identical over 7 bases. The CDR3 is 16 amino acids. V trimming: 1 base; J trimming: 4 bases; junction bases outside the gene matches: 9. Germline V gene lookup returns CDR1 SEHNR and CDR2 FQNEAQ (reference sequence).

The CDR3 sequence: CASSVDTTGQYEAFF. CDR3 DNA sequence: TGTGCCAGCAGCGTAGACACAACGGGACAATATGAAGCTTTCTTT. The rearrangement uses TRBV9 and TRBJ1-1; possible D gene TRBD1, 6 bases. Germline values: CDR1 SGDLS, CDR2 YYNGEE. V was shortened by 0 bases and J by 7 bases, with 16 bases between the two germline ends. The CDR3 runs to 15 residues.

CDR3 amino acids: CASSGRTGASYNEQFF. CDR3 DNA: TGTGCCAGCAGCGGTAGGACAGGGGCCTCCTACAATGAGCAGTTCTTC. The chain links TRBV5-5 to TRBJ2-1, with TRBD1 matching over 9 bases. CDR1 and CDR2 (germline): SGHKS, YYEKEE (reference sequence). The CDR3 runs 16 residues. V dropped 4 bases and J dropped 0; count of bases not matched to a gene: 5.

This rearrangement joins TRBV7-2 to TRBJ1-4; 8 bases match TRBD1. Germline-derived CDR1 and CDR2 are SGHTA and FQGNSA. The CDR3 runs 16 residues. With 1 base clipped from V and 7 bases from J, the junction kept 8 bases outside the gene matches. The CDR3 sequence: CASSLDQAGGFEKLFF. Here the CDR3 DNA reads TGTGCCAGCAGCTTAGATCAGGCAGGGGGCTTTGAAAAACTGTTTTTT.

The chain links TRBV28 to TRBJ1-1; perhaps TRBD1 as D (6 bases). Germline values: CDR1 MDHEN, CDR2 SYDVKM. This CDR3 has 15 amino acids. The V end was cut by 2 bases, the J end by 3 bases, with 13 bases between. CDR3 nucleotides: TGTGCCAGCAGTTTAGTACAGGGTCGGCACACTGAAGCTTTCTTT. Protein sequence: CASSLVQGRHTEAFF.

This chain's CDR3 is CASSPETGSNQPQHF. The CDR3, as DNA: TGTGCCAGCTCTCCCGAGACGGGTAGCAATCAGCCCCAGCATTTT. The chain links TRBV18 to TRBJ1-5, with D unclear. Germline CDR1 is KGHSH and CDR2 is LQKENI. The V end was cut by 6 bases, the J end by 0 bases, with 12 bases between. The CDR3 consists of 15 residues. Based on the CDR3 plus reference TRBV18 and TRBJ1-5, the full variable domain is NAGVMQNPRHLVRRRGQEARLRCSPMKGHSHVYWYRQLPEEGLKFMVYLQKENIIDESGMPKERFSAEFPKEGPSILRIQQVVRGDSAAYFCASSPETGSNQPQHFGDGTRLSIL.

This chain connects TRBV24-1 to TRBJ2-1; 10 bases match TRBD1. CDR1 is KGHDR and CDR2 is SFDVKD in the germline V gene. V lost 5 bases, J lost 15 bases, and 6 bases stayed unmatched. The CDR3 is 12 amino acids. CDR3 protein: CATSGPGQGMFF. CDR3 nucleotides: TGTGCCACCAGTGGCCCGGGACAGGGGATGTTCTTC.